This T cell receptor (beta chain) was found in a study of T cells after yellow fever vaccination. The study, taken as a whole, reports: Weaker in magnitude, the secondary response showed a faster peak on day 5 versus 15. Bulk-population clonotypes that are abundant could appear as contaminants in FACS-sorted repertoires. CD4 and CD8 compartments shared a small share of clonotypes, likely from convergent recombination.

This clonotype was picked up many times. Antigen unknown. The germline CDR1 and CDR2 sequences are MNHNS and SASEGT. This CDR3 is 13 amino acids long. Trimming removed 7 bases from V and 5 bases from J, with 14 bases in between. A process of 5'RACE template switching, which added a universal primer site and UMIs, was used to make TCR cDNA. TCRdb used MiXCR to reprocess the 5' RACE reads, holding one entry per CDR3 protein. The sample lists 60,000 to 95,000 distinct CDR3 sequences; roughly 7% were seen once. This receptor was identified in a man in his late teens or twenties who received the YFV17D yellow fever vaccine. The specimen comprised CD8+ T cells sorted from PBMCs, sampled 10 days after the first yellow fever vaccination. J is TRBJ1-1 and V is TRBV6-1; D ambiguous. CDR3 amino acids: CASIRRDTTEAFF. CDR3 sequence (DNA): TGTGCCAGCATTCGGCGGGATACAACTGAAGCTTTCTTT.